A selection of T cell receptor beta chains follows, all from one sample in a study of CD4+ T cells in melanoma. The protocol was immunoSEQ multiplex PCR, while the TCRdb copy is restricted to in-frame clones and leaves out a portion. The table shows about 50,000 clones, with roughly 89% occurring only once. Sequenced sample: peripheral blood. Receptor source: a human donor with melanoma. Both conserved end residues are part of each CDR3. Fields, in order: CDR3 length, V gene, CDR3 protein.

>17|TRBV15
CATSRDRWGQGGTEAFF
>13|TRBV30
CAWRGTANSPLHF
>15|TRBV10-3
CAIRTGAYGTDTQYF
>12|TRBV2
CASGSDRGFLFF
>15|TRBV11-2
CASSLGSGQTYEQYF
>14|TRBV7-9
CASSLGQAFYGYTF
>16|TRBV5-1
CASSLEGTGSTDTQYF
>13|TRBV11-2
CASSLDRSYEQYF
>17|TRBV30
CAWSVNEGGVPNSPLHF
>14|TRBV2
CASSTSGGAGEQFF
>14|TRBV9
CASSPASLGNEQFF
>16|TRBV19
CASRTSGVRSGNTIYF
>15|TRBV7-3
CASSIGQGPHNEQFF
>15|TRBV27
CASSSLAGGPDEQYF
>11|TRBV5-6
CASSLGYTQYF
>15|TRBV7-6
CASSLNRATNSPLHF
>17|TRBV4-1
CASSHLAGGRFTGELFF
>14|TRBV2
CASSEASADQPQHF
>14|TRBV4-3
CASSPAGGSYEQYF
>14|TRBV28
CASTLGGNTGELFF
>15|TRBV9
CASSQGTGLNQPQHF
>14|TRBV6-5
CASSIGLSNQPQHF
>15|TRBV25-1
CASSDEGGGNEKLFF
>14|TRBV28
CASSSRTESYEQYF
>14|TRBV12-5
CASGLTDRGETQYF
>12|TRBV6-6
CASSYSFNEQFF
>14|TRBV28
CASRRGGNSYEQYF
>13|TRBV19
CASGTANTGELFF
>14|TRBV30
CAWSVSGVRETQYF
>13|TRBV10-3
CAISPQTRNEQFF
>14|TRBV6-6
CASSYVDFNQPQHF
>15|TRBV9
CASSASGGATDTQYF
>14|TRBV7-9
CASSLIGPVVKQYF
>16|TRBV10-3
CAISEPGRAGIDTQYF
>15|TRBV7-8
CASSKGQGFPGELFF
>12|TRBV5-1
CASSFQGTEAFF
>16|TRBV6-6
CASSYIVDRELRKAFF
>14|TRBV27
CASTGQGMNTEAFF
>17|TRBV7-9
CASSLEEQGPSSYEQYF
>14|TRBV15
CATSGGVLYNEQFF
>16|TRBV27
CASSPKTGGAIHEQYF
>13|TRBV19
CASSTSPGAEAFF
>11|TRBV2
CASLTYNEQFF
>15|TRBV6-1
CASSEASGTDYEQYF
>14|TRBV6-1
CASSATDSGNTIYF
>11|TRBV5-1
CASSFFNEQFF
>17|TRBV7-9
CASSFRTGRAGANVLTF
>14|TRBV2
CASSETGEYTEAFF
>14|TRBV6-5
CASTPGTRGNEQFF
>15|TRBV30
CAWRAGGGSPYGYTF
>14|TRBV28
CASSLPAGSYEQYF
>16|TRBV29-1
CSVEDPQEYRHYGYTF